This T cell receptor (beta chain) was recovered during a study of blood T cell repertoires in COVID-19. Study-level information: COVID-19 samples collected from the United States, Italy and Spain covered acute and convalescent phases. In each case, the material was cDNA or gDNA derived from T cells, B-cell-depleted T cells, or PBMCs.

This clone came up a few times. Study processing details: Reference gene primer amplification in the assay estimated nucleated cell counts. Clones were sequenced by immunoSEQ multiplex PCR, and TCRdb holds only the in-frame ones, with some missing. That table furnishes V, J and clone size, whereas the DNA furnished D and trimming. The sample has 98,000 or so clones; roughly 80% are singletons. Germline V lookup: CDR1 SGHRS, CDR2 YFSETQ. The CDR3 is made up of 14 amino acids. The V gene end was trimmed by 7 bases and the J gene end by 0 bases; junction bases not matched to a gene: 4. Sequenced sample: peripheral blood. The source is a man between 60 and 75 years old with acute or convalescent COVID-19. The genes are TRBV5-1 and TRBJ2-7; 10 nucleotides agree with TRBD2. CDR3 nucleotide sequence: TGCGCCAGCTCCGGACTAGCGGTCTCCTACGAGCAGTACTTC. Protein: CASSGLAVSYEQYF. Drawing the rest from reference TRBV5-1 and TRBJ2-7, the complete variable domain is KAGVTQTPRYLIKTRGQQVTLSCSPISGHRSVSWYQQTPGQGLQFLFEYFSETQRNKGNFPGRFSGRQFSNSRSEMNVSTLELGDSALYLCASSGLAVSYEQYFGPGTRLTVT.